This TCR beta chain originates from a study of technical replicates of blood from a few donors. Generated by immunoSEQ multiplex PCR, the TCRdb table keeps only in-frame clones and is missing some. The repertoire consists of 74,000 or so clones, with about 90% occurring once and the leading ten covering about 0.4%. In germline, CDR1 is MNHEY, CDR2 SMNVEV (reference sequence). Between the trimmed V and J ends, which lost 7 bases and 4 bases, there was a span of 10 bases. The CDR3 consists of 12 residues. J is TRBJ1-1 and V is TRBV27; D unresolved. Sequenced sample: T cells isolated from PBMCs. This receptor was identified in a human donor in good health. The CDR3 loop reads CASKEGGTEAFF. CDR3 DNA sequence: TGTGCCAGCAAGGAGGGTGGCACTGAAGCTTTCTTT.